These 16 T cell receptor beta chains originate from one sample sequenced in a study of TIL therapy for anti-PD-1-resistant metastatic lung cancer. Time point in this sample: pre-treatment sample, taken before nivolumab and TIL therapy. The immunoSEQ assay was v3. Clones were read by immunoSEQ multiplex PCR, and TCRdb kept only the in-frame ones, dropping some. The sample lists about 60,000 clones, 69% occurring once. The sequencing used blood, collected at baseline. These receptors all come from a person aged 30 to 80 with non-small cell lung cancer.

The V and J genes are TRBV11-3 and TRBJ1-2; no clear D. The V and J ends lost 4 bases and 4 bases respectively, with 16 bases between them. The CDR3 runs to 15 residues. In germline, CDR1 is SGHNT, CDR2 YENEEA. CDR3 sequence reads: CASSSGSGIGYGYTF. The CDR3 DNA sequence: TGTGCCAGCAGCTCCGGCTCGGGGATAGGCTATGGCTACACCTTC.

The chain joins TRBV9 to TRBJ2-3; 8 bases match TRBD1. V was clipped by 2 bases and J by 6 bases; unmatched bases: 5. CDR1 and CDR2 (germline): SGDLS, YYNGEE. The CDR3 spans 14 residues. CDR3 protein: CASSVDRGGDTQYF. The CDR3 DNA follows: TGTGCCAGCAGCGTCGACAGGGGCGGCGATACGCAGTATTTT.

This chain connects TRBV15 to TRBJ2-5, with D possibly TRBD1 on 5 matching bases. CDR3 length equals 13 residues. Germline V gene lookup returns CDR1 LNHNV and CDR2 YYDKDF (reference sequence). V was trimmed by 2 bases and J by 3 bases, leaving 7 bases between them. The CDR3 reads CATSRQGKETQYF. Here the CDR3 DNA reads TGTGCCACCAGCAGACAGGGAAAAGAGACCCAGTACTTC.

The chain links TRBV10-3 to TRBJ2-5; 11 bases match TRBD2. The CDR3 has 18 residues. CDR1 is ENHRY, CDR2 SYGVKD, per germline. V gave up 6 bases and J gave up 5 bases; unmatched junction bases: 17. CDR3 sequence (DNA): TGTGCCATCAGGCCGTCCTCTAGCGGGGGGATGCTCGGGGAGACCCAGTACTTC. Residues: CAIRPSSSGGMLGETQYF.

Only a few counts were recorded for this clone. This sequence joins TRBV5-4 and TRBJ2-5; D remains ambiguous. CDR1 and CDR2 from the germline V gene are SGHNT and YYREEE (reference sequence). The V and J ends lost 3 bases and 0 bases respectively, with 6 bases between them. The length of the CDR3 is 13 residues. In DNA form, the CDR3 reads TGTGCCAGCAGCTCTCCTTACCAAGAGACCCAGTACTTC. Translated: CASSSPYQETQYF. Full variable domain (remainder filled in from reference TRBV5-4 and TRBJ2-5): ETGVTQSPTHLIKTRGQQVTLRCSSQSGHNTVSWYQQALGQGPQFIFQYYREEENGRGNFPPRFSGLQFPNYSSELNVNALELDDSALYLCASSSPYQETQYFGPGTRLLVL.

V and J are TRBV5-1 and TRBJ2-7; 7 bases are a match to TRBD1. Germline V lookup: CDR1 SGHRS, CDR2 YFSETQ. The ends lost 4 bases at V and 4 bases at J; junction bases unmatched: 8. This CDR3 has 14 residues. CDR3 amino acids: CASSPTDRVYEQYF. Written as DNA, the CDR3 is TGCGCCAGCAGCCCCACCGACAGGGTGTACGAGCAGTACTTC.

This clone has more than one count but fewer than ten. The CDR3 reads CASSMLPNEKLFF. As DNA, the CDR3 is TGTGCCAGTAGTATGCTGCCTAATGAAAAACTGTTTTTT. The chain recombines TRBV19 with TRBJ1-4; no definite D call. Trimming pared 3 bases from V and 3 bases from J, leaving 5 bases between. This CDR3 contains 13 residues. Germline V lookup: CDR1 LNHDA, CDR2 SQIVND (reference sequence).

This clone came up a few times. The V and J genes are TRBV9 and TRBJ1-1; no clear D. V shed 1 base and J shed 3 bases, with 7 bases lying between them. Germline V CDR1 and CDR2: SGDLS, YYNGEE. There are 13 residues in the CDR3. In DNA form, the CDR3 reads TGTGCCAGCAGCGTAAGTGGATACACTGAAGCTTTCTTT. Protein product: CASSVSGYTEAFF. The variable domain in full, with the rest retrieved from reference TRBV9 and TRBJ1-1, is DSGVTQTPKHLITATGQRVTLRCSPRSGDLSVYWYQQSLDQGLQFLIQYYNGEERAKGNILERFSAQQFPDLHSELNLSSLELGDSALYFCASSVSGYTEAFFGQGTRLTVV.

CDR3 protein: CASSLGYIYEQYF. CDR3 bases: TGTGCCAGCAGCTTGGGGTATATCTACGAGCAGTACTTC. The chain joins TRBV5-6 to TRBJ2-5, with no clear D. The J call may be mistaken, given a closer DNA end match to TRBJ2-7. The CDR3 extends over 13 amino acids. Germline CDR1 is SGHDT and CDR2 is YYEEEE.

This chain links TRBV6-5 with TRBJ2-2; D gene ambiguous. Trimming cost V 1 base and J 3 bases, with 9 bases left between them. The CDR3 runs 15 residues. CDR1 is MNHEY and CDR2 is SVGAGI in the germline V gene. The CDR3 sequence: CASSYFPDDTGELFF. The CDR3 region has the DNA TGTGCCAGCAGTTACTTTCCCGACGACACCGGGGAGCTGTTTTTT.

This clone was detected only once. The CDR3 sequence is CATSRGQGKGDGYTF. CDR3 coding DNA: TGTGCCACCAGCAGAGGACAGGGAAAAGGCGATGGCTACACCTTC. V and J are TRBV15 and TRBJ1-2, with TRBD1 identical over 7 bases. Per the germline V gene, CDR1 is LNHNV and CDR2 is YYDKDF (reference sequence). The CDR3 is made up of 15 amino acids. J was trimmed by 6 bases and V by 1 base; bases with no gene match: 8.

This chain links TRBV6-1 with TRBJ2-7; D not certain. CDR1 MNHNS and CDR2 SASEGT come from the germline V gene. The V and J ends lost 4 bases and 6 bases respectively, with 10 bases between them. The CDR3 consists of 12 residues. CDR3 sequence reads: CASSASILEQYF. The CDR3 bases are TGTGCCAGCAGTGCCTCTATTCTCGAGCAGTACTTC.

V and J are TRBV2 and TRBJ2-3; perhaps TRBD1 as D (5 bases). V was pared by 8 bases and J by 0 bases, with 18 bases between. There are 16 residues in the CDR3. From germline, CDR1 is SNHLY and CDR2 FYNNEI. CDR3 in DNA: TGTGCCAGCGGCGCCCCCACAGGAACTAGCACAGATACGCAGTATTTT. This translates into CASGAPTGTSTDTQYF.

The chain uses TRBV10-3 and TRBJ2-2, with 9 bases that match TRBD2. The CDR3 totals 14 residues. The V gene's germline CDR1 is ENHRY and CDR2 SYGVKD. The V segment lost 6 bases and the J segment 1 base; nucleotides outside the gene matches: 0. This CDR3 is CAIRLAGNTGELFF. The CDR3 DNA follows: TGTGCCATCAGACTAGCGGGGAACACCGGGGAGCTGTTTTTT.

A few counts support this clone. V is TRBV10-3 and J is TRBJ1-2; D uncertain. The germline V gene has CDR1 ENHRY and CDR2 SYGVKD. The CDR3 covers 13 residues. The V end was cut by 3 bases, the J end by 4 bases, with 9 bases between. CDR3 DNA sequence: TGTGCCATCAGTGAAGCCGGAATCTATGGCTACACCTTC. The encoded protein is CAISEAGIYGYTF.

The genes are TRBV7-9 and TRBJ2-7; D is unclear. Trimming removed 5 bases from V and 2 bases from J, with 16 bases in between. The CDR3 totals 15 residues. Germline V lookup: CDR1 SEHNR, CDR2 FQNEAQ (reference sequence). The CDR3 DNA sequence: TGTGCCAGCAGCCGCGCGGCCGGTAGCCCCTACGAGCAGTACTTC. Residues: CASSRAAGSPYEQYF.